This T cell receptor beta chain appears in the sequencing data of a study of blood T cell repertoires in COVID-19. At the level of the study: COVID-19 samples from acute and convalescent phases originated in the United States, Italy and Spain. Sources were T cells, B-cell-depleted T cells, or PBMCs; the material itself was cDNA or gDNA.

Original analysis: How many nucleated cells were present was estimated from reference gene primer amplification. Sequenced by immunoSEQ multiplex PCR; TCRdb stores in-frame clones only, minus some. The V and J calls and clone size are taken from that table; D and trimming were inferred from the DNA. The sample holds around 99,000 clones, roughly 84% seen once. Concerning this clone: One end of the junction fails to match germline, which may point to a read error.

This CDR3 is 15 amino acids long. Germline-derived CDR1 and CDR2 are LGHDT and YNNKEL (reference sequence). The clonotype originates from a human donor in a cohort sampled during active COVID-19. The rearrangement uses TRBV3-1 (or the pseudogene TRBV3-2) and TRBJ1-4, with TRBD1 matching over 9 bases. Input material: peripheral blood. This CDR3 is CASTQNRGLNEKLFF. DNA of the CDR3: TGTGCCAGCACCCAAAACAGGGGGCTTAATGAAAAACTGTTTTTT.